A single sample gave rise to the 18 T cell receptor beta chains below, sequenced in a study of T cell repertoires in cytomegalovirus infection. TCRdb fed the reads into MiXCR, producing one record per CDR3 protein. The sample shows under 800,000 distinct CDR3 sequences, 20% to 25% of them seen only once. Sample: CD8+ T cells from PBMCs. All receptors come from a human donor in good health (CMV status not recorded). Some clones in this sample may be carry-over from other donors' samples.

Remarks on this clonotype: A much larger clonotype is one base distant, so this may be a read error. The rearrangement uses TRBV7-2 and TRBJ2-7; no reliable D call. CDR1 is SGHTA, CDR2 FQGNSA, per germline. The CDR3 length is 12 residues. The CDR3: CANSLPLYEQYF. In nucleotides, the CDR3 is TGTGCCAACAGCTTACCTCTCTACGAGCAGTACTTC. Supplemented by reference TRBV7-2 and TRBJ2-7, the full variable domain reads GAGVSQSPSNKVTEKGKDVELRCDPISGHTALYWYRQSLGQGLEFLIYFQGNSAPDKSGLPSDRFSAERTGGSVSTLTIQRTQQEDSAVYLCANSLPLYEQYFGPGTRLTVT.

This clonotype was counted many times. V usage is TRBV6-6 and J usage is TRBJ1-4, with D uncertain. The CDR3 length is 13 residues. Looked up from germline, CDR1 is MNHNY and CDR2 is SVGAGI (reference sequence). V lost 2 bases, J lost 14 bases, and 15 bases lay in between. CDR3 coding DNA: TGTGCCAGCAGTTACGGTGAAGAACCCTTGCTGTTTTTT. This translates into CASSYGEEPLLFF.

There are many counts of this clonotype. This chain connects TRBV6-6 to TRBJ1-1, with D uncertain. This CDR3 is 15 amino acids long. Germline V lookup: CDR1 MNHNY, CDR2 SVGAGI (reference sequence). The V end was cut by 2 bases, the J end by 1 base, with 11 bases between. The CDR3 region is CASSYMEEGNTEAFF. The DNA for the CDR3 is TGTGCCAGCAGTTACATGGAGGAGGGGAACACTGAAGCTTTCTTT.

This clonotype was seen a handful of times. The chain's CDR3 is CASSLDVEAFF. Here the CDR3 DNA reads TGCGCCAGCAGCTTGGACGTTGAAGCTTTCTTT. V usage is TRBV5-1 and J usage is TRBJ1-1; D not resolved. This CDR3 region has 11 residues. CDR1 and CDR2 from the germline V gene are SGHRS and YFSETQ. The V and J ends lost 0 bases and 7 bases respectively, with 4 bases between them.

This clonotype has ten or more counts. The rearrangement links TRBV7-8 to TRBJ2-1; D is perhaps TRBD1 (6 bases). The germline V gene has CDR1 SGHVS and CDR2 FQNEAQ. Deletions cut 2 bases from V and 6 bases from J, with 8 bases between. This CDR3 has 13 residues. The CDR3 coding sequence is TGTGCCAGCAGCTTACGAGGGGGCAATGAGCAGTTCTTC. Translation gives CASSLRGGNEQFF.

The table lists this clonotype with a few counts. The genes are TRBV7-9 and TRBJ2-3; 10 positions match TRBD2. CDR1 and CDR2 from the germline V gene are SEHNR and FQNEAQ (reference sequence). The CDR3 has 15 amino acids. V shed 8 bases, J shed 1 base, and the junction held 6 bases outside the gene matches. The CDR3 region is CASGVAGGRTDTQYF. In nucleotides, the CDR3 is TGTGCCAGCGGAGTAGCGGGGGGACGCACAGATACGCAGTATTTT.

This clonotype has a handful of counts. The CDR3 sequence is CSARDYMAGEGSEQFF. The CDR3 DNA sequence: TGCAGTGCTAGAGATTATATGGCAGGGGAAGGGAGTGAGCAGTTCTTC. This sequence joins TRBV20-1 and TRBJ2-1, with D maybe TRBD1 (6 bases). Germline-derived CDR1 and CDR2 are DFQATT and SNEGSKA (reference sequence). V was shortened by 0 bases and J by 9 bases, with 21 bases between the two germline ends. The CDR3 length is 16 residues.

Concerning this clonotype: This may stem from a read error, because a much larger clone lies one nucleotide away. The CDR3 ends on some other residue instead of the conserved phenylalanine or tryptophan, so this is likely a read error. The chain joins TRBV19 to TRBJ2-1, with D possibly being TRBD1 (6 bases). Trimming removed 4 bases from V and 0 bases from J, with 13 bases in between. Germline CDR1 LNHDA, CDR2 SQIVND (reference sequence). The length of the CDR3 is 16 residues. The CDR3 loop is CASSTDRRSSYNEQFI. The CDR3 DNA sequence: TGTGCCAGTAGTACCGACAGGCGGAGCTCCTACAATGAGCAGTTCATC.

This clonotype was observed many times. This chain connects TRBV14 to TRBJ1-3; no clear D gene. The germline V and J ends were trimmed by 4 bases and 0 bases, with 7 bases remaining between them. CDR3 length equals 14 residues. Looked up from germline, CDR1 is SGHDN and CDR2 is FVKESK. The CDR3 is CASSRRGSGNTIYF. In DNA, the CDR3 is TGTGCCAGCAGCCGGCGGGGCTCTGGAAACACCATATATTTT. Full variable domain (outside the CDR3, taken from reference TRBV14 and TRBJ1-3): EAGVTQFPSHSVIEKGQTVTLRCDPISGHDNLYWYRRVMGKEIKFLLHFVKESKQDESGMPNNRFLAERTGGTYSTLKVQPAELEDSGVYFCASSRRGSGNTIYFGEGSWLTVV.

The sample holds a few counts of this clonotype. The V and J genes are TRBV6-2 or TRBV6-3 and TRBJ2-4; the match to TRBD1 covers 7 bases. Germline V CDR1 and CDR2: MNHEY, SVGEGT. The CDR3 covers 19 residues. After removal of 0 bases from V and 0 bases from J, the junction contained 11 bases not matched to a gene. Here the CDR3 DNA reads TGTGCCAGCAGTTACTCATTTCGGGACAGCGAATTAGCCAAAAACATTCAGTACTTC. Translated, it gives CASSYSFRDSELAKNIQYF.

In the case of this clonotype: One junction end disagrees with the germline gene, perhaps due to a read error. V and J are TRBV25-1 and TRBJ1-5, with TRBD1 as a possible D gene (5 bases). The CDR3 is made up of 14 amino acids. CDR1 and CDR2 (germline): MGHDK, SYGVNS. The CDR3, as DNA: TGTGTCAGCAGTTCAGGGTATAGCAATCAGCCCCAGCATTTT. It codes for CVSSSGYSNQPQHF.

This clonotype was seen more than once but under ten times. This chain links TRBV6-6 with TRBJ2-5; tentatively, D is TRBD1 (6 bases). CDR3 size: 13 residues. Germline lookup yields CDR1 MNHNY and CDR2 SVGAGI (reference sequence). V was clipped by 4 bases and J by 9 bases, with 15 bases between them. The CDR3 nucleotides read TGTGCCAGCAGTTGGGACGGCAACAGGGCCCAGTACTTC. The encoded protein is CASSWDGNRAQYF.

CDR3 sequence reads: CASSSGTSKTGELFF. CDR3 nucleotide sequence: TGCGCCAGCAGTTCCGGGACTAGTAAGACCGGGGAGCTGTTTTTT. The V gene is TRBV4-3, the J gene TRBJ2-2; 8 bases map to TRBD2. Trimming removed 6 bases from V and 5 bases from J; junction bases left unmatched: 8. Looked up from germline, CDR1 is LGHNA and CDR2 is YSLEER. This CDR3 has 15 residues.

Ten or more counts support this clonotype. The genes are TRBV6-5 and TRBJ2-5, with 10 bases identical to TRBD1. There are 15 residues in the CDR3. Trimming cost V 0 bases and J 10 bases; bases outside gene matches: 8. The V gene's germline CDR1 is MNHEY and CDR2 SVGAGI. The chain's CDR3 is CASSYSPGTGVGQYF. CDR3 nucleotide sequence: TGTGCCAGCAGTTACTCCCCCGGGACAGGGGTTGGCCAGTACTTC.

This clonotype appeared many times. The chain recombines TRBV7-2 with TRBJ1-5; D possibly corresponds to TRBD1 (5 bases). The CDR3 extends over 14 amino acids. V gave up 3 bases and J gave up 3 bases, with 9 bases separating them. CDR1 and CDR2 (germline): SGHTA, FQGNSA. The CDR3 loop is CASSFQGLNQPQHF. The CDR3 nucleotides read TGTGCCAGCAGCTTTCAGGGCCTCAATCAGCCCCAGCATTTT. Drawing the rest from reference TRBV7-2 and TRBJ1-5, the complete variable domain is GAGVSQSPSNKVTEKGKDVELRCDPISGHTALYWYRQSLGQGLEFLIYFQGNSAPDKSGLPSDRFSAERTGGSVSTLTIQRTQQEDSAVYLCASSFQGLNQPQHFGDGTRLSIL.

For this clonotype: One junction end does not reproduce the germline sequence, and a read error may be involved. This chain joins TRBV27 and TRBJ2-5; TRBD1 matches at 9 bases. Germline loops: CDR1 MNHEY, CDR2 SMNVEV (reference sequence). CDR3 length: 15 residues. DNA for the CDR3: TGTGCCAGCAGTGACCGGGACAGGGTTGAATCGGCGCTTCACTTC. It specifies CASSDRDRVESALHF.

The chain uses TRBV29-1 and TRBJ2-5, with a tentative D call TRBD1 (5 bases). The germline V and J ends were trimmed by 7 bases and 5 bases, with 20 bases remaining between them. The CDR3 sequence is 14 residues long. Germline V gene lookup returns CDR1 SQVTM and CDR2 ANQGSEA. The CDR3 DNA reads TGCAGCGGTGACCCCCTGGACAAGTGGGAGACCCAGTACTTC. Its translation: CSGDPLDKWETQYF.

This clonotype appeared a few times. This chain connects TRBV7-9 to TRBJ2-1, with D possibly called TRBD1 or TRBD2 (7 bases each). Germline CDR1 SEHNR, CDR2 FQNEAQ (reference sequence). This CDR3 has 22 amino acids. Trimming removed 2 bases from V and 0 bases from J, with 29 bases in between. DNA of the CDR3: TGTGCCAGCAGCTTATCAGGGGAGGGCTGGGACAGCGGCCTAGGCTCCTACAATGAGCAGTTCTTC. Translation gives CASSLSGEGWDSGLGSYNEQFF.